Below are 31 T cell receptor beta chains sequenced from a single sample in a study of post-analysis software for immune sequencing data (dated by TCRdb to 2015 to 2017). Overall study outcomes, separate from this receptor: Roughly 5 TRBV segments, including TRBV5-6, TRBV5-1 and TRBV20-1, were significantly more frequent in patients than controls.

No antigen is known for these receptors. The receptor library was made with PCR. Instrument used: Illumina HiSeq 2500. To reduce PCR and sequencing biases, unique molecular identifiers were built into the TCR beta cDNA libraries. The public reads were quality trimmed at Q25 with fastp and then assembled into clones with MiXCR by TCRdb, keeping productive beta chains. Rows matching on CDR3 protein sequence are summarized as one entry with the most common DNA and genes. In all, the sample holds about half a million distinct CDR3 sequences, and 40% to 55% of those were seen once. 9.5% to 13% of the sample goes to the ten largest clones. The sample consisted of blood. These receptors originate from a girl aged 10 to 17 with multiple sclerosis.

The chain combines TRBV4-3 with TRBJ2-7; 9 nucleotides agree with TRBD1. Germline V gene data show CDR1 as LGHNA and CDR2 as YSLEER. V shed 1 base and J 3 bases; nucleotides not matched to a gene: 4. The CDR3 is 15 residues long. CDR3 protein: CASSQASTGGYEQYF. The CDR3 DNA is TGCGCCAGCAGCCAAGCTTCGACAGGGGGCTACGAGCAGTACTTC.

The V and J genes are TRBV3-1 and TRBJ1-5, with D unclear. The CDR3 has 15 amino acids. Germline CDR1 LGHDT, CDR2 YNNKEL (reference sequence). Trimming pared 4 bases from V and 1 base from J, leaving 11 bases between. The CDR3 sequence is CASSPQHSSNQPQHF. The CDR3 nucleotides are TGTGCCAGCAGCCCGCAACATAGCAGCAATCAGCCCCAGCATTTT.

This clonotype was detected a few times. CDR3 nucleotides: TGCGCCAGCGCCCTTGGGACAGCCACCTACGAGCAGTACTTC. Residues: CASALGTATYEQYF. V gene TRBV5-1 combines with J gene TRBJ2-7; 7 nucleotides match TRBD1. The CDR3 is 14 residues long. With 7 bases clipped from V and 2 bases from J, the junction kept 9 bases outside the gene matches. Germline loops: CDR1 SGHRS, CDR2 YFSETQ.

This clonotype was seen a handful of times. The chain recombines TRBV20-1 with TRBJ2-7, with no clear D. The CDR3 sequence is 14 residues long. Per germline, CDR1 DFQATT and CDR2 SNEGSKA (reference sequence). Deletions cut 3 bases from V and 2 bases from J, with 14 bases between. CDR3 nucleotides: TGCAGTGCTAGTGGTACGGCAGGACCCTACGAGCAGTACTTC. Protein sequence: CSASGTAGPYEQYF.

This sequence joins TRBV10-3 and TRBJ2-5; TRBD2 matches at 8 bases. CDR1 and CDR2 (germline): ENHRY, SYGVKD. The CDR3 runs 16 residues. With V trimmed by 2 bases and J by 9 bases, 14 bases remained unmatched. DNA of the CDR3: TGTGCCATCAGTGAGCAGGACGGGAGGGGCCGTGGGGCCCAGTACTTC. It codes for CAISEQDGRGRGAQYF.

The sample holds a few counts of this clonotype. The V gene is TRBV20-1, the J gene TRBJ2-5; 7 bases match TRBD2. With V trimmed by 2 bases and J by 6 bases, 9 bases remained unmatched. The CDR3 contains 14 residues. CDR1 and CDR2 (germline): DFQATT, SNEGSKA (reference sequence). This chain's CDR3 is CSARMIGREKTQYF. As DNA, the CDR3 is TGCAGTGCTAGAATGATAGGGAGGGAGAAGACCCAGTACTTC.

This clonotype was found a few times. The chain is built from TRBV6-6 and TRBJ2-3; 11 bases agree with TRBD2. The CDR3 is 16 amino acids. V was clipped by 6 bases and J by 3 bases; unmatched bases: 8. Germline-derived CDR1 and CDR2 are MNHNY and SVGAGI (reference sequence). The CDR3 here is CASSQLAGGLTDTQYF. The CDR3 nucleotides are TGTGCCAGCAGCCAATTAGCGGGAGGGCTAACAGATACGCAGTATTTT.

The rearrangement links TRBV6-6 to TRBJ2-3, with unresolved D. The CDR3 contains 15 residues. The germline CDR1 and CDR2 sequences are MNHNY and SVGAGI (reference sequence). V lost 7 bases and J 1 base, leaving 15 bases between the germline ends. The CDR3 loop reads CASTTPSRGTDTQYF. The CDR3 DNA sequence: TGTGCCAGCACTACACCCTCTAGGGGCACAGATACGCAGTATTTT.

This clonotype appeared many times. The chain links TRBV10-3 to TRBJ2-3; 7 nucleotides align to TRBD2. The length of the CDR3 is 16 residues. Unmatched junction bases numbered 12, after V lost 6 bases and J lost 3 bases. Germline V gives CDR1 ENHRY, CDR2 SYGVKD. CDR3 bases: TGTGCCATCAGCACGGGACTACCTTCACAAACAGATACGCAGTATTTT. This encodes CAISTGLPSQTDTQYF.

The chain links TRBV28 to TRBJ1-4, with 10 bases matching TRBD1. Per germline, CDR1 MDHEN and CDR2 SYDVKM. The CDR3 runs 15 residues. Germline trimming cut 6 bases from V and 6 bases from J; bases unmatched to any gene: 7. The CDR3 nucleotides read TGTGCCAGCAGCGGATTAGGACAGGGGGATGAAAAACTGTTTTTT. Translated: CASSGLGQGDEKLFF.

The J gene is TRBJ2-7, the V gene TRBV27; D possibly corresponds to TRBD2 (6 bases). CDR1 is MNHEY, CDR2 SMNVEV, per germline (reference sequence). This CDR3 region has 15 residues. V was clipped by 6 bases and J by 1 base, with 16 bases between them. The CDR3 here is CASSTESRGSYEQYF. CDR3 coding DNA: TGTGCCAGCAGCACCGAATCGCGGGGATCCTACGAGCAGTACTTC.

J is TRBJ1-1 and V is TRBV12-3 or TRBV12-4; no reliable D call. The CDR3 runs to 14 residues. Trimming pared 1 base from V and 3 bases from J, leaving 9 bases between. The CDR3 reads CASSLVSGDTEAFF. The CDR3 DNA sequence: TGTGCCAGCAGTTTAGTTTCCGGGGACACTGAAGCTTTCTTT.

This sequence joins TRBV24-1 and TRBJ2-3; 11 bases line up with TRBD1. Germline-derived CDR1 and CDR2 are KGHDR and SFDVKD. The CDR3 runs 17 residues. V lost 0 bases, J lost 5 bases, and 6 bases stayed unmatched. The CDR3 reads CATSDLKDRGLGDTQYF. Written as DNA, the CDR3 is TGTGCCACCAGTGATTTGAAGGACAGGGGGCTCGGAGATACGCAGTATTTT.

The chain recombines TRBV18 with TRBJ1-2, with 10 bases matching TRBD1. This CDR3 has 15 amino acids. Germline CDR1 reads KGHSH; CDR2 reads LQKENI. V lost 1 base and J lost 6; bases outside the gene matches: 5. In nucleotides, the CDR3 is TGTGCCAGCTCACCACAAGGACAGGGGGGGGATGGCTACACCTTC. This translates into CASSPQGQGGDGYTF.

The V gene is TRBV4-3, the J gene TRBJ2-5, with a tentative D call TRBD1 (6 bases). Germline V gene sequence: CDR1 LGHNA, CDR2 YSLEER. The CDR3 is 16 residues long. Trimming left V 0 bases short and J 11 bases short, with 22 bases between. The CDR3 nucleotides are TGCGCCAGCAGCCAAGATCCCAGGGGTTTCTACAATGAGCAGTACTTC. Translating it yields CASSQDPRGFYNEQYF.

This clonotype has only a few counts. This chain links TRBV10-3 with TRBJ2-3, with 8 bases that match TRBD1. The germline CDR1 and CDR2 sequences are ENHRY and SYGVKD. The CDR3 covers 14 residues. V dropped 7 bases and J dropped 4; count of bases not matched to a gene: 7. CDR3 nucleotides: TGTGCCATCAAGGTGGACAGGGTAGCAGATACGCAGTATTTT. Protein sequence: CAIKVDRVADTQYF.

The J gene is TRBJ1-1, the V gene TRBV12-3 or TRBV12-4, with D unclear. The CDR3 totals 16 residues. The V and J ends lost 7 bases and 0 bases respectively, with 18 bases between them. The CDR3 spells CASTDPGTIMNTEAFF. The DNA for the CDR3 is TGTGCCAGCACCGACCCGGGAACCATAATGAACACTGAAGCTTTCTTT.

This clonotype was observed a few times. The V call is TRBV27, the J call TRBJ1-2; D is uncertain. Germline V CDR1 and CDR2: MNHEY, SMNVEV (reference sequence). V was cut by 5 bases and J by 2 bases, with 12 bases left in between. The CDR3 loop spans 14 amino acids. CDR3 loop: CASSLDGGNYGYTF. CDR3 in DNA: TGTGCCAGCAGTCTAGATGGCGGGAACTATGGCTACACCTTC.

This clonotype occurred once. The V and J genes are TRBV25-1 and TRBJ2-1, with a weak D call TRBD2 (6 bases). The CDR3 spans 17 residues. Trimming took 3 bases from V and 3 from J, leaving 18 bases between them. Germline CDR1 reads MGHDK; CDR2 reads SYGVNS. The CDR3 nucleotides read TGTGCCAGCAGTGATACGGGGCGGGCGGGGCACTACAATGAGCAGTTCTTC. Protein product: CASSDTGRAGHYNEQFF.

This chain uses TRBV4-3 with TRBJ2-7; D is possibly TRBD2 (5 bases). Germline V lookup: CDR1 LGHNA, CDR2 YSLEER. The CDR3 length is 16 residues. Trimming took 0 bases from V and 4 from J, leaving 16 bases between them. The CDR3 spells CASSQDYPNIAYEQYF. For the CDR3, the DNA is TGCGCCAGCAGCCAAGATTATCCCAATATAGCGTACGAGCAGTACTTC.

The chain carries TRBV2 and TRBJ2-7, with a possible D match to TRBD2 (5 bases). The CDR3 has 17 residues. Trimming stripped 4 bases from V and 4 bases from J, with 23 bases between. Germline V lookup: CDR1 SNHLY, CDR2 FYNNEI. CDR3 amino acids: CASSGSRVEFLAYEQYF. The CDR3 DNA sequence: TGTGCCAGCAGTGGATCACGGGTGGAGTTCCTAGCTTACGAGCAGTACTTC.

The V call is TRBV12-3 or TRBV12-4, the J call TRBJ2-7; 7 bases are shared with TRBD1. The end of the DNA fits TRBJ2-5 better, so the J call may be wrong. This CDR3 is 16 amino acids long. Here the CDR3 DNA reads TGTGCCAGCACCCTAGACAGGGTTAGGTCTCTGGAGACCCAGTACTTC. Protein: CASTLDRVRSLETQYF.

This chain uses TRBV20-1 with TRBJ2-5; 7 bases map to TRBD2. V lost 1 base, J lost 5 bases, and 10 bases stayed unmatched. The CDR3 runs 15 residues. Germline V gives CDR1 DFQATT, CDR2 SNEGSKA (reference sequence). DNA of the CDR3: TGCAGTGCTAGAGTTCCCGCGACTAGCCAGGAGACCCAGTACTTC. Protein: CSARVPATSQETQYF.

Notes on this clonotype: An end of the junction differs from the germline gene, which may be a read error. This rearrangement joins TRBV7-2 to TRBJ1-2, with D maybe TRBD1 (6 bases). The CDR3 is 13 amino acids. Germline CDR1 reads SGHTA; CDR2 reads FQGNSA. CDR3 bases: TGTGCCCGCAGCCCGACAGGAAACTATGGCTACACCTTC. Residues: CARSPTGNYGYTF.

The chain couples TRBV4-1 to TRBJ2-7, with 8 bases identical to TRBD2. The CDR3 totals 15 residues. Germline-derived CDR1 and CDR2 are MGHRA and YSYEKL. Losses at the gene ends were 1 base for V and 2 bases for J; bases not matched to a gene: 4. In DNA form, the CDR3 reads TGCGCCAGCAGCCAAGTCGGCGGGAGGCCCTACGAGCAGTACTTC. It encodes CASSQVGGRPYEQYF.

This clonotype was seen a single time. The chain joins TRBV5-1 to TRBJ2-5; D possibly uses TRBD1 or TRBD2 (5 bases each). The CDR3 contains 14 residues. Trimming cost V 4 bases and J 2 bases, with 12 bases left between them. The germline CDR1 and CDR2 sequences are SGHRS and YFSETQ. The CDR3 sequence: CASSVGTLQETQYF. The CDR3 nucleotides read TGCGCCAGCAGCGTGGGGACCCTACAAGAGACCCAGTACTTC.

The chain is built from TRBV25-1 and TRBJ2-3; D call uncertain. CDR3 length: 13 residues. Germline loops: CDR1 MGHDK, CDR2 SYGVNS. V was clipped by 4 bases and J by 6 bases, with 11 bases between them. CDR3 in amino acids: CASSAKIGDTQYF. CDR3 DNA: TGTGCCAGCAGTGCAAAAATCGGGGATACGCAGTATTTT.

The rearrangement uses TRBV5-1 and TRBJ2-7; 8 nucleotides line up with TRBD1. The germline gives CDR1 SGHRS, CDR2 YFSETQ. This CDR3 spans 16 amino acids. V shed 0 bases, J shed 1 base, and the junction held 6 bases outside the gene matches. The CDR3 sequence is CASSLGVGQGSYEQYF. For the CDR3, the DNA is TGCGCCAGCAGCTTGGGGGTCGGACAGGGATCCTACGAGCAGTACTTC.

The chain uses TRBV5-1 and TRBJ2-3; tentatively, D is TRBD1 or TRBD2 (5 bases each). CDR1 SGHRS and CDR2 YFSETQ come from the germline V gene. The CDR3 runs 18 residues. V dropped 4 bases and J dropped 2 bases, with 23 bases sitting between them. The CDR3 here is CASSPPEDTGIFTDTQYF. CDR3 DNA: TGCGCCAGCAGCCCCCCGGAGGACACGGGGATCTTCACAGATACGCAGTATTTT. Variable domain in full (rest from reference TRBV5-1 and TRBJ2-3): KAGVTQTPRYLIKTRGQQVTLSCSPISGHRSVSWYQQTPGQGLQFLFEYFSETQRNKGNFPGRFSGRQFSNSRSEMNVSTLELGDSALYLCASSPPEDTGIFTDTQYFGPGTRLTVL.

The chain links TRBV20-1 to TRBJ1-5, with unresolved D. The CDR3 has 15 residues. Germline V CDR1 and CDR2: DFQATT, SNEGSKA (reference sequence). V lost 0 bases and J lost 3, with 12 bases in between. The CDR3 DNA sequence: TGCAGTGCTAGAGAGGGCAGCGATTCCAATCAGCCCCAGCATTTT. It codes for CSAREGSDSNQPQHF.

The rearrangement uses TRBV5-1 and TRBJ1-2, with D uncertain. Germline CDR1 is SGHRS and CDR2 is YFSETQ. There are 14 residues in the CDR3. V dropped 2 bases and J dropped 6 bases, with 14 bases sitting between them. In DNA, the CDR3 is TGCGCCAGCAGCTTAGGGCAGGTGACGGATGGCTACACCTTC. Amino acid sequence: CASSLGQVTDGYTF.